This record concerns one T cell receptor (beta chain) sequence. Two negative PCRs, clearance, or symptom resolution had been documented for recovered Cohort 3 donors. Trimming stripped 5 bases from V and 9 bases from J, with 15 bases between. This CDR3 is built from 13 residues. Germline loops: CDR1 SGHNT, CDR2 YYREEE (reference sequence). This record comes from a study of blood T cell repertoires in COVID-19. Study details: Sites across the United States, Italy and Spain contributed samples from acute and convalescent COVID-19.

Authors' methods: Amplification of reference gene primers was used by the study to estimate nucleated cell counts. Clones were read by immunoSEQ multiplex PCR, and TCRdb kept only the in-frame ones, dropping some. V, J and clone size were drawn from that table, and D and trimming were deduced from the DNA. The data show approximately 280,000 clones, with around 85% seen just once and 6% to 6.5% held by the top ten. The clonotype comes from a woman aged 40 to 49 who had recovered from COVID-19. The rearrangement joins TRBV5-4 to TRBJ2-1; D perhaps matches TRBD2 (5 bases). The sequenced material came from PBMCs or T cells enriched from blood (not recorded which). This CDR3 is CASRAEGVREQFF. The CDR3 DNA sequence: TGTGCCAGCAGGGCCGAGGGAGTCCGTGAGCAGTTCTTC.